The clone carrying this T cell receptor (beta chain) was seen many times. Its target is not known. One entry per CDR3 protein results from TCRdb running MiXCR on the 5' RACE reads. This sample has fewer than 650,000 distinct CDR3 sequences, with nearly 10% found just once. Every donor was a healthy Caucasian. These data are taken from a study of identical twins. The study's findings and limits: In drawing conclusions, the study used cross-sectional statistical analysis and did not follow the same donors.

The CDR3 runs to 14 residues. Germline loops: CDR1 ENHRY, CDR2 SYGVKD. V dropped 4 bases and J dropped 0 bases, with 10 bases sitting between them. The sample was also linked to a second study, of yellow fever vaccine responses in identical twins.

What was sequenced was PBMCs. This TCR was sampled from a woman under 30 in good health. This sequence joins TRBV10-3 and TRBJ2-7; no reliable D call. In DNA form, the CDR3 reads TGTGCCATCAGTGGGGATTCCAACTCCTACGAGCAGTACTTC. Translation gives CAISGDSNSYEQYF.